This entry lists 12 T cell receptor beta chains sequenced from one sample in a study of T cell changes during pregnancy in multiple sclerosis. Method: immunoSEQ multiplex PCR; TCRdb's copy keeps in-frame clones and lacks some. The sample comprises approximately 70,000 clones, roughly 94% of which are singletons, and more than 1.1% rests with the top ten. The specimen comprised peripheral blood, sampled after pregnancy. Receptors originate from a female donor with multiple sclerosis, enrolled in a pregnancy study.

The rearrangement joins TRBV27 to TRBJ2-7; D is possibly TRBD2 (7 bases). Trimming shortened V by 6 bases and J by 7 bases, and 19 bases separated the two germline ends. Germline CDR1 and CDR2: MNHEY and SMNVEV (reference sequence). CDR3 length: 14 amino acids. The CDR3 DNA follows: TGTGCCAGCAGACGACTAGGAGGGGGGGAAGAGCAGTACTTC. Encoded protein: CASRRLGGGEEQYF.

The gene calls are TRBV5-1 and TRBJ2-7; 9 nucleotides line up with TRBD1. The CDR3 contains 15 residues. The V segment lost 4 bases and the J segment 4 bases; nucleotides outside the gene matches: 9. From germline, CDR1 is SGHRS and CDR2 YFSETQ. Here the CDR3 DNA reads TGCGCCAGCAGCCCTGGGACAGGGAACAGATACGAGCAGTACTTC. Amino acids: CASSPGTGNRYEQYF.

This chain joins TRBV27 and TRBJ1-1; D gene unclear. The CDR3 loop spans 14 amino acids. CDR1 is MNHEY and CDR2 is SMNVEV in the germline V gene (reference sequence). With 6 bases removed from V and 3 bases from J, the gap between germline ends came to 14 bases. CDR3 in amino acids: CASRFGRVDTEAFF. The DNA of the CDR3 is TGTGCCAGCAGATTCGGGAGGGTGGACACTGAAGCTTTCTTT.

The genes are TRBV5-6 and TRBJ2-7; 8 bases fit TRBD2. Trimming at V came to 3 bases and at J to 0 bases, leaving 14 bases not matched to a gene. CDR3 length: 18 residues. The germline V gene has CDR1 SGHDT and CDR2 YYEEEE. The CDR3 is CASSSRGGFSSSSYEQYF. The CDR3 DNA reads TGTGCCAGCAGCTCCCGGGGGGGGTTCAGTTCTAGCTCCTACGAGCAGTACTTC.

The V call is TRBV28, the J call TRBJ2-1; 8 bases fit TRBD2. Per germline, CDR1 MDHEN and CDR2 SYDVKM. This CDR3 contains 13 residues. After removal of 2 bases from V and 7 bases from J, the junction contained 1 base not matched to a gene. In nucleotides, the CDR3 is TGTGCCAGCAGTTTAGCGGGAGGTAATGAGCAGTTCTTC. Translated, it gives CASSLAGGNEQFF.

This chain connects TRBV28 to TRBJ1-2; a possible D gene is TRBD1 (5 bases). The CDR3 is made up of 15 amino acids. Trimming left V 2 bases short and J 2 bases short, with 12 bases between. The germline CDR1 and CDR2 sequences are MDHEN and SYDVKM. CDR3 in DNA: TGTGCCAGCAGTTTAGGGCGATACAGGAACTATGGCTACACCTTC. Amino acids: CASSLGRYRNYGYTF.

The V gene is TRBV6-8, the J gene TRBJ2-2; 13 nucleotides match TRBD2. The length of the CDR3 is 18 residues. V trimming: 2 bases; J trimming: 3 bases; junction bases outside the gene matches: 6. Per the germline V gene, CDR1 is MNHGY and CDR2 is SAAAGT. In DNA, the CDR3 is TGTGCCAGCAGTTACGGGCCGGGACTAGCGGGATACACCGGGGAGCTGTTTTTT. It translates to CASSYGPGLAGYTGELFF.

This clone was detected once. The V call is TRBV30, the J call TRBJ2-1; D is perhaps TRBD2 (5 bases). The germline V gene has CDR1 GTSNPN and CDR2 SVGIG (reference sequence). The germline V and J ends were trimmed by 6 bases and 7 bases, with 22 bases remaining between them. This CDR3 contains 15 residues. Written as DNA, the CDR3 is TGTGCCTGTCTTCCGGGAACCCAACGCGGTAATGAGCAGTTCTTC. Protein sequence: CACLPGTQRGNEQFF.

The CDR3 coding sequence is TGTGCCAGCAGCTCATGGACTAGCGGGAGGGCCTACAATGAGCAGTTCTTC. Residues: CASSSWTSGRAYNEQFF. This rearrangement joins TRBV11-2 to TRBJ2-1, with 15 bases lining up with TRBD2. The germline V gene has CDR1 SGHAT and CDR2 FQNNGV. The CDR3 totals 17 residues. Losses at the gene ends were 4 bases for V and 2 bases for J; bases not matched to a gene: 3. The variable domain in full, with the rest retrieved from reference TRBV11-2 and TRBJ2-1, is EAGVAQSPRYKIIEKRQSVAFWCNPISGHATLYWYQQILGQGPKLLIQFQNNGVVDDSQLPKDRFSAERLKGVDSTLKIQPAKLEDSAVYLCASSSWTSGRAYNEQFFGPGTRLTVL.

The CDR3 nucleotides are TGTGCCAGCAGTTACGGGAGCGCTGAAAAACTGTTTTTT. It yields the protein CASSYGSAEKLFF. This chain joins TRBV6-5 and TRBJ1-4; no clear D gene. The CDR3 is 13 residues long. From germline, CDR1 is MNHEY and CDR2 SVGAGI. With 2 bases removed from V and 7 bases from J, the gap between germline ends came to 8 bases.

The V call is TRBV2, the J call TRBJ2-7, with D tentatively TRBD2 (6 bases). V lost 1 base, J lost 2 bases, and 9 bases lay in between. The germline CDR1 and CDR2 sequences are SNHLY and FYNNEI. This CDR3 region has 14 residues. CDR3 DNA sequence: TGTGCCAGCAGTGAAGTGGACTACCCCTACGAGCAGTACTTC. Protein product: CASSEVDYPYEQYF.

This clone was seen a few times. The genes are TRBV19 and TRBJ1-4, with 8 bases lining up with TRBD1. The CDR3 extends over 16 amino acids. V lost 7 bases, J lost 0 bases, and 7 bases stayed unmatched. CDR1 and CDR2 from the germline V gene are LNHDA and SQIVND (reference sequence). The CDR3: CASKPGQVATNEKLFF. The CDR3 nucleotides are TGTGCCAGTAAGCCGGGACAGGTTGCAACTAATGAAAAACTGTTTTTT. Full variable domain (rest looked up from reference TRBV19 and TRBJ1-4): DGGITQSPKYLFRKEGQNVTLSCEQNLNHDAMYWYRQDPGQGLRLIYYSQIVNDFQKGDIAEGYSVSREKKESFPLTVTSAQKNPTAFYLCASKPGQVATNEKLFFGSGTQLSVL.